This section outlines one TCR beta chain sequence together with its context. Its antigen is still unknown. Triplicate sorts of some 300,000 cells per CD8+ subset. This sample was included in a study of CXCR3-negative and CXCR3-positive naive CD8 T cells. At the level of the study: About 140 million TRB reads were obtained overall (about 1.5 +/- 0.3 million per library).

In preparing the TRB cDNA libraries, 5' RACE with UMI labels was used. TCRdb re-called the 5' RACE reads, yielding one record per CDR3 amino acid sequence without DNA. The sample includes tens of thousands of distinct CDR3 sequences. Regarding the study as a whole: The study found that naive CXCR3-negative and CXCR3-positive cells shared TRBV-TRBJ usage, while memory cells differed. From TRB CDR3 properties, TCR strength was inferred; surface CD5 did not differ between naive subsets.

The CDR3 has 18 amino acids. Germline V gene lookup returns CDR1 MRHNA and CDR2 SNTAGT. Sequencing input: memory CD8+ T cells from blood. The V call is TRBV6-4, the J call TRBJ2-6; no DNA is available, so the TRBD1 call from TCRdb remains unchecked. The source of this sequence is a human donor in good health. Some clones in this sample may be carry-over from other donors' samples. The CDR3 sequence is CASSESPGGSYGANVLTF.